The rows below give T cell receptor beta chains drawn from one sample of a study of T cells of healthy individuals. A single record per CDR3 protein comes from TCRdb applying MiXCR to the 5' RACE reads. Here the sample spans about 53,000 distinct CDR3 sequences, about 15% being singletons. All receptors come from a human donor in good health. The CDR3 runs from the conserved cysteine through the conserved F or W. The order of the fields is CDR3 length, J gene, V gene, CDR3 protein.

>13|TRBJ2-7|TRBV23-1
CASSQSYNYEQYF
>17|TRBJ2-2|TRBV5-4
CASSWTSGGPSTGELFF
>13|TRBJ1-1|TRBV6-1
CASSLQGATEAFF
>18|TRBJ2-7|TRBV2
CASSHGTSGGASSGEQYF
>13|TRBJ2-7|TRBV9
CASSGMDGDEQYF
>12|TRBJ1-6|TRBV5-1
CASSLEDGTLHF
>15|TRBJ2-1|TRBV7-9
CASSTKTIGLGEQFF
>14|TRBJ2-4|TRBV20-1
CSARSEVAKNIQYF
>12|TRBJ2-1|TRBV2
CASRDRGDEQFF
>12|TRBJ1-2|TRBV20-1
CSARPAGDGYTF
>13|TRBJ2-7|TRBV2
CASRIILPYEQYF
>15|TRBJ2-5|TRBV5-1
CASRDGTGDQETQYF
>15|TRBJ2-7|TRBV3-1
CASSQRTGGAYEQYF
>16|TRBJ2-3|TRBV9
CASSAAGIPHTDTQYF
>17|TRBJ2-3|TRBV4-3
CASSLHTSGGSTDTQYF
>17|TRBJ1-3|TRBV30
CAWSQFSYSPSGNTIYF
>12|TRBJ2-5|TRBV20-1
CSASVVQETQYF
>13|TRBJ1-5|TRBV7-2
CASSQEGVQPQHF
>13|TRBJ1-5|TRBV6-1
CASTVSGNQPQHF
>15|TRBJ2-5|TRBV25-1
CASSRAAGGRETQYF
>16|TRBJ2-5|TRBV20-1
CSARRLAGGIQETQYF
>15|TRBJ1-5|TRBV12-3/TRBV12-4
CASDSPGQGHQPQHF
>13|TRBJ2-1|TRBV11-3
CASSLGSGNEQFF
>12|TRBJ1-4|TRBV29-1
CSVGTGTKELFF
>14|TRBJ1-4|TRBV6-1
CASSDEYPYEKLFF
>18|TRBJ2-3|TRBV4-3
CASSQELAGGPGTDTQYF
>13|TRBJ2-2|TRBV7-9
CASTPGGTGELFF
>13|TRBJ1-5|TRBV6-1
CASSESGNQPQHF
>16|TRBJ2-2|TRBV4-3
CASSQDLPGDPGELFF
>14|TRBJ1-2|TRBV12-3/TRBV12-4
CASSVDRGGYGYTF
>19|TRBJ2-1|TRBV21-1
CASSKVNSVRGVPYNEQFF
>16|TRBJ2-5|TRBV5-1
CASSSTGGALQETQYF
>16|TRBJ2-7|TRBV5-1
CASSLAPTGSSYEQYF
>14|TRBJ2-7|TRBV7-8
CASSFRDRVREQYF
>15|TRBJ1-5|TRBV20-1
CSAIYRGGGNQPQHF
>15|TRBJ2-3|TRBV12-3/TRBV12-4
CASSRDRTSTDTQYF
>15|TRBJ2-2|TRBV5-1
CASSLVAAHTGELFF
>13|TRBJ1-5|TRBV4-1
CASSWWNNQPQHF
>14|TRBJ2-7|TRBV20-1
CSAGPGTQSYEQYF
>14|TRBJ2-1|TRBV30
CAWSPRQVGNEQFF